This is a list of T cell receptor beta chains from one sample in a study of vaccination effects on CD4 cells after COVID-19. The protocol was immunoSEQ multiplex PCR, while the TCRdb copy is restricted to in-frame clones and leaves out a portion. The sample lists tens of thousands of clones, over 60% occurring once. Their antigen targets remain unknown. Here the sequenced sample was CD4+ T cells from PBMCs cultured without peptide, taken before COVID-19 vaccination. These receptors were obtained from a human donor who received a COVID-19 vaccine. Both conserved end residues are part of each CDR3. The D gene is left open where the match is weak. For some rows the clone size is stated as once, few or many, or as a class when expanded; others skip it.

D gene | J gene | clone size | V gene | CDR3 protein | CDR3 DNA
- | TRBJ2-2 | few | TRBV2 | CASSENPGSTGELFF | TGTGCCAGCAGTGAAAACCCAGGGTCCACCGGGGAGCTGTTTTTT
- | TRBJ2-1 | - | TRBV4-3 | CASSQDKRDTYNEQFF | TGCGCCAGCAGCCAAGATAAGCGCGACACTTACAATGAGCAGTTCTTC
TRBD1 | TRBJ2-5 | - | TRBV18 | CASSPPSGQGHGETQYF | TGTGCCAGCTCACCACCGTCAGGACAGGGGCATGGCGAGACCCAGTACTTC
- | TRBJ1-5 | - | TRBV2 | CATGGLNQPQHF | TGTGCCACCGGGGGGCTTAATCAGCCCCAGCATTTT
- | TRBJ1-2 | - | TRBV5-6 | CASSLLFQGGDYGYTF | TGTGCCAGCAGCTTGCTTTTCCAGGGAGGGGACTATGGCTACACCTTC
TRBD2 | TRBJ2-5 | - | TRBV7-2 | CASSLRAGDRAETQYF | TGTGCCAGCAGCTTAAGAGCGGGGGACCGGGCAGAGACCCAGTACTTC
- | TRBJ1-6 | - | TRBV5-4 | CASSFGGTNSPLHF | TGTGCCAGCAGCTTTGGGGGAACGAATTCACCCCTCCACTTT
- | TRBJ1-1 | - | TRBV3-1/TRBV3-2 | CASSLSTNTEAFF | TGTGCCAGCAGCCTTAGTACGAACACTGAAGCTTTCTTT
TRBD1 | TRBJ1-3 | - | TRBV18 | CASSPAGQGMGNTIYF | TGTGCCAGCTCACCAGCGGGACAGGGGATGGGAAACACCATATATTTT
- | TRBJ2-1 | - | TRBV5-1 | CASSSFRENYNEQFF | TGCGCCAGCAGCTCATTCAGGGAAAACTACAATGAGCAGTTCTTC
- | TRBJ2-1 | - | TRBV24-1 | CATSERTGGDHYNEQFF | TGTGCCACCAGTGAACGGACGGGCGGGGACCACTACAATGAGCAGTTCTTC
TRBD1 | TRBJ2-6 | - | TRBV9 | CASSGSGTGADSGANVLTF | TGTGCCAGCAGCGGCTCCGGGACAGGGGCAGACTCTGGGGCCAACGTCCTGACTTTC
- | TRBJ1-2 | - | TRBV10-2 | CASSDPLLSLYTF | TGCGCCAGCAGCGATCCTCTACTATCTCTCTACACCTTC
TRBD2 | TRBJ2-5 | - | TRBV4-2 | CASSQGLAESETQYF | TGTGCCAGCAGCCAGGGACTAGCGGAATCAGAGACCCAGTACTTC
TRBD2 | TRBJ2-5 | - | TRBV4-1 | CASSQVPLGGGQETQYF | TGCGCCAGCAGCCAAGTTCCCCTCGGGGGGGGGCAAGAGACCCAGTACTTC
- | TRBJ2-3 | - | TRBV18 | CASSHDRSTDTQYF | TGTGCCAGCTCACACGACAGGAGCACAGATACGCAGTATTTT
- | TRBJ1-6 | - | TRBV6-2/TRBV6-3 | CASSYSGGSYNSPLHF | TGTGCCAGCAGTTACTCAGGGGGCTCCTATAATTCACCCCTCCACTTT
- | TRBJ1-3 | once | TRBV5-1 | CASTRDVEGNTIYF | TGCGCCAGCACCCGGGACGTTGAAGGAAACACCATATATTTT
- | TRBJ1-1 | - | TRBV5-4 | CASRQGGHQNTEAFF | TGTGCCAGCAGACAAGGAGGACACCAGAACACTGAAGCTTTCTTT
- | TRBJ2-3 | - | TRBV11-3 | CASSLGGTLGDTQYF | TGTGCCAGCAGCTTAGGGGGGACTTTAGGAGATACGCAGTATTTT
TRBD2 | TRBJ2-2 | once | TRBV7-3 | CASSRGLAGAGELFF | TGTGCCAGCAGCCGGGGACTAGCGGGGGCCGGGGAGCTGTTTTTT
TRBD2 | TRBJ2-1 | once | TRBV7-2 | CASSLGFGGGQNEQFF | TGTGCCAGCAGCTTAGGCTTCGGCGGGGGGCAAAATGAGCAGTTCTTC
TRBD1 | TRBJ2-2 | few | TRBV28 | CASSLLPGQGNTGELFF | TGTGCCAGCAGTTTATTACCGGGACAGGGGAACACCGGGGAGCTGTTTTTT
- | TRBJ2-1 | - | TRBV6-1 | CASSEGTGRLEWQFF | TGTGCCAGCAGTGAAGGAACAGGTCGGTTGGAATGGCAGTTCTTC
- | TRBJ2-2 | - | TRBV24-1 | CATSDLQGPYTGELFF | TGTGCCACCAGTGATTTGCAGGGGCCATACACCGGGGAGCTGTTTTTT
- | TRBJ2-2 | - | TRBV15 | CATSRDIQDILTGELFF | TGTGCCACCAGCAGAGATATCCAGGACATACTCACCGGGGAGCTGTTTTTT
- | TRBJ2-5 | - | TRBV6-5 | CASSYSGAGKWAQYF | TGTGCCAGCAGTTACTCTGGGGCAGGGAAATGGGCCCAGTACTTC
TRBD1 | TRBJ1-2 | - | TRBV15 | CATSGPDRDREDYGYTF | TGTGCCACCAGCGGGCCGGACCGGGACAGGGAGGACTATGGCTACACCTTC
TRBD1 | TRBJ2-5 | once | TRBV5-4 | CATTMTGQETQYF | TGTGCCACCACGATGACAGGGCAAGAGACCCAGTACTTC
- | TRBJ2-2 | - | TRBV6-6 | CASSRLQGELFF | TGTGCCAGCAGTCGACTACAGGGGGAGCTGTTTTTT
- | TRBJ2-5 | - | TRBV4-1 | CASSRGPFQETQYF | TGCGCCAGCAGCCGGGGTCCCTTCCAAGAGACCCAGTACTTC
- | TRBJ1-1 | many | TRBV15 | CATSRGQSNTEAFF | TGTGCCACCAGCAGAGGACAGTCGAACACTGAAGCTTTCTTT
- | TRBJ1-1 | - | TRBV6-2/TRBV6-3 | CASSYYRPEMNTEAFF | TGTGCCAGCAGTTACTACAGGCCTGAAATGAACACTGAAGCTTTCTTT
- | TRBJ1-3 | - | TRBV3-1/TRBV3-2 | CASSQISGNTIYF | TGTGCCAGCAGCCAAATTTCCGGAAACACCATATATTTT
- | TRBJ1-2 | - | TRBV7-9 | CASSLGGTRLVYGYTF | TGTGCCAGCAGCTTAGGGGGTACCCGGTTGGTCTATGGCTACACCTTC
- | TRBJ2-1 | - | TRBV9 | CASSVSGGSYNEQFF | TGTGCCAGCAGCGTTAGCGGCGGCTCCTACAATGAGCAGTTCTTC
TRBD2 | TRBJ2-2 | few | TRBV7-9 | CASSLRRGGRVAGELFF | TGTGCCAGCAGCCTCCGGCGGGGGGGCAGGGTGGCCGGGGAGCTGTTTTTT
- | TRBJ1-5 | few | TRBV18 | CASSPGTTNQPQHF | TGTGCCAGCTCACCCGGGACAACCAATCAGCCCCAGCATTTT
- | TRBJ1-3 | - | TRBV20-1 | CSASMGNTIYF | TGCAGTGCTAGTATGGGAAACACCATATATTTT
- | TRBJ2-3 | - | TRBV24-1 | CATSDVGAAPDTQYF | TGTGCCACCAGTGATGTGGGGGCCGCCCCAGATACGCAGTATTTT
- | TRBJ2-5 | - | TRBV24-1 | CATSAQGRGQETQYF | TGTGCCACCAGTGCCCAAGGGAGGGGGCAAGAGACCCAGTACTTC
- | TRBJ1-5 | - | TRBV2 | CASVRDRNQPQHF | TGTGCCAGCGTACGGGACCGGAATCAGCCCCAGCATTTT
TRBD1 | TRBJ1-1 | - | TRBV5-8 | CASPSVGQGDTEAFF | TGTGCCAGCCCCTCCGTAGGACAGGGTGACACTGAAGCTTTCTTT
TRBD1 | TRBJ2-5 | - | TRBV7-2 | CASSQDRGLKTQYF | TGTGCCAGCAGCCAAGACAGGGGTTTAAAGACCCAGTACTTC
- | TRBJ2-3 | once | TRBV9 | CASSLQPGGTDTQYF | TGTGCCAGCAGCCTTCAACCGGGCGGCACAGATACGCAGTATTTT
- | TRBJ1-2 | - | TRBV12-3/TRBV12-4 | CASSSSRLEGYTF | TGTGCCAGCAGTTCTTCCCGATTGGAAGGCTACACCTTC
- | TRBJ1-2 | - | TRBV5-6 | CASSLERGEYGYTF | TGTGCCAGCAGCTTGGAAAGGGGAGAGTATGGCTACACCTTC
- | TRBJ1-1 | - | TRBV23-1 | CASSPGVSKWDKTGHTEAFF | TGCGCCAGCAGTCCTGGTGTTTCAAAGTGGGACAAAACGGGACATACTGAAGCTTTCTTT
TRBD2 | TRBJ2-3 | once | TRBV27 | CASSPWRGGTDTQYF | TGTGCCAGCAGTCCCTGGCGGGGGGGCACAGATACGCAGTATTTT
- | TRBJ1-5 | - | TRBV7-9 | CASSPGGNIWGQPQHF | TGTGCCAGCAGCCCTGGGGGGAATATTTGGGGTCAGCCCCAGCATTTT
TRBD1 | TRBJ1-5 | - | TRBV7-2 | CASSSGGGKNQPQHF | TGTGCCAGCAGTTCAGGGGGCGGGAAAAATCAGCCCCAGCATTTT
TRBD2 | TRBJ2-5 | once | TRBV7-2 | CASSGGGSQETQYF | TGTGCCAGCAGCGGGGGGGGATCCCAAGAGACCCAGTACTTC
- | TRBJ1-1 | - | TRBV18 | CASSPLGRGAEAFF | TGTGCCAGCTCACCACTGGGCAGGGGTGCTGAAGCTTTCTTT
TRBD2 | TRBJ2-3 | - | TRBV19 | CASSPWTSGGVRDTQYF | TGTGCCAGTAGTCCCTGGACTAGCGGGGGGGTGAGAGATACGCAGTATTTT
- | TRBJ1-5 | - | TRBV6-4 | CASRDPGGYHNQPQHF | TGTGCCAGCAGGGACCCCGGGGGCTACCACAATCAGCCCCAGCATTTT
- | TRBJ1-2 | - | TRBV6-5 | CASSTYTGENYGYTF | TGTGCCAGCAGTACGTACACAGGAGAAAACTATGGCTACACCTTC
- | TRBJ1-5 | - | TRBV5-1 | CASSLGPPGNQPQHF | TGCGCCAGCTCGTTGGGACCGCCGGGCAATCAGCCCCAGCATTTT
- | TRBJ2-2 | - | TRBV5-1 | CASSLAGLNAGELFF | TGCGCCAGCAGCTTAGCCGGGTTGAACGCCGGGGAGCTGTTTTTT
- | TRBJ1-2 | - | TRBV6-2/TRBV6-3 | CASSPVGSYGYTF | TGTGCCAGCAGTCCCGTGGGGTCCTATGGCTACACCTTC
- | TRBJ1-2 | - | TRBV19 | CASSMAQADYGYTF | TGTGCCAGTAGTATGGCCCAAGCTGACTATGGCTACACCTTC